This T cell receptor (beta chain) was sequenced in a study of blood T cell repertoires in COVID-19. Across the study: Sites in the United States, Italy and Spain provided acute and convalescent COVID-19 samples. From T cells, B-cell-depleted T cells, or PBMCs came the material, which was cDNA or gDNA.

The CDR3 consists of 13 residues. Germline V CDR1 and CDR2: MNHNY, SVGAGI (reference sequence). V gave up 0 bases and J gave up 7 bases, with 9 bases separating them. Profiling relied on immunoSEQ multiplex PCR, and the TCRdb table lists in-frame clones only, not all of them. This table has under 350,000 clones, around 88% appearing once. The TCR comes from a man aged 35 to 55 with acute or convalescent COVID-19. J is TRBJ1-1 and V is TRBV6-6; D gene ambiguous. The sample consisted of peripheral blood. CDR3 nucleotide sequence: TGTGCCAGCAGTTACTCAGTACCCGGTGAAGCTTTCTTT. Translated: CASSYSVPGEAFF.